This T cell receptor (beta chain) was sequenced for a study of T-cell memory formation after mild COVID-19. Across the study: Largely, the TCR clusters proved donor specific.

TCRdb called the 5' RACE reads again in MiXCR, with one record for every CDR3 protein. Found here are some 150,000 distinct CDR3 sequences, less than 25% of them singletons; the top ten hold about 24%. V trimming: 5 bases; J trimming: 0 bases; junction bases outside the gene matches: 7. The CDR3 consists of 16 residues. Germline V gene sequence: CDR1 SGHVS, CDR2 FNYEAQ. This clonotype was found a few times. The chain links TRBV7-6 to TRBJ2-1; 7 nucleotides line up with TRBD2. Sequenced material: PBMCs or a T cell subset sorted from them (not recorded which). The origin of this receptor is an adult woman who had mild COVID-19 (a few samples of this study predate the infection). Cell type and time point are not known. CDR3 in amino acids: CASSPPSGYSYNEQFF. The CDR3 region has the DNA TGTGCCAGCAGCCCGCCTAGCGGTTACTCCTACAATGAGCAGTTCTTC.